A selection of T cell receptor beta chains follows, all from one sample in a study of cytomegalovirus exposure and HLA in healthy donors. The protocol was immunoSEQ multiplex PCR, while the TCRdb copy is restricted to in-frame clones and leaves out a portion. The data show fewer than 120,000 clones, more than 70% seen once. The specimen was PBMCs. All receptors derive from a woman aged 18 to 35 in good health and CMV-seronegative. Both conserved end residues are part of each CDR3. The D gene is left open where the match is weak. Rows may omit the clone size; those that give it use once, few, many or a size class.

v_gene	len	abundance	j_gene	d_gene	CDR3nt	CDR3aa
TRBV5-4	16	-	TRBJ2-2	TRBD2	TGTGCCAGCAGCCCCGGGACTAGCGGGAACACCGGGGAGCTGTTTTTT	CASSPGTSGNTGELFF
TRBV27	17	-	TRBJ1-1	TRBD1	TGTGCCAGCAGTCACAACCGGGACAGGGTGGGGATTCCTGAAGCTTTCTTT	CASSHNRDRVGIPEAFF
TRBV9	15	-	TRBJ1-1	TRBD1	TGTGCCAGCAGCGCAGGGGGGCGGACGGACACTGAAGCTTTCTTT	CASSAGGRTDTEAFF
TRBV9	18	-	TRBJ2-1	TRBD2	TGTGCCAGCAGCAACCCAGTACGAGGTAGCGGGGACTACAATGAGCAGTTCTTC	CASSNPVRGSGDYNEQFF
TRBV30	12	few	TRBJ1-1	-	TGTGCCTGGGGGGTAGGGGGCACTGAAGCTTTCTTT	CAWGVGGTEAFF
TRBV13	15	-	TRBJ2-1	-	TGTGCCAGCAGCCCCTGGGGAGCTGGGGTCGATGAGCAGTTCTTC	CASSPWGAGVDEQFF
TRBV7-6	15	-	TRBJ1-1	-	TGTGCCAGCAGCTCGCAACAGGGTTTGGCCACTGAAGCTTTCTTT	CASSSQQGLATEAFF
TRBV4-2	16	-	TRBJ1-4	-	TGTGCCAGCAGCCAAGCTAAGGGGGACCCAGGGGAAAAACTGTTTTTT	CASSQAKGDPGEKLFF
TRBV6-1	13	-	TRBJ1-2	TRBD1	TGTGCCAGCAGTGTTGACAGGGGCTATGGCTACACCTTC	CASSVDRGYGYTF
TRBV5-1	15	-	TRBJ2-2	TRBD1	TGCGCCAGCAGCTCCGGGACAGTACCAACCGGGGAGCTGTTTTTT	CASSSGTVPTGELFF
TRBV29-1	14	-	TRBJ2-1	TRBD1	TGCAGCGCCGTACCGGGACAGGGACCTAGTGAGCAGTTCTTC	CSAVPGQGPSEQFF
TRBV18	15	-	TRBJ2-7	TRBD1	TGTGCCAGCTCACTCGGACAGGGGTTGTACTACGAGCAGTACTTC	CASSLGQGLYYEQYF
TRBV9	14	-	TRBJ2-2	TRBD1	TGTGCCAGCAGCGGACAGGGTAGGGGCGGGGAGCTGTTTTTT	CASSGQGRGGELFF
TRBV25-1	17	-	TRBJ2-2	-	TGTGCCAGCAGTGAATGGGGAGGTGGGACGTCAACCGGGGAGCTGTTTTTT	CASSEWGGGTSTGELFF
TRBV18	13	-	TRBJ1-5	-	TGTGCCAGCTCAAGGGGTGGCGATCAGCCCCAGCATTTT	CASSRGGDQPQHF
TRBV11-3	17	-	TRBJ2-2	-	TGTGCCAGCAGCTTAGAGGGGTGGGGCGGTCACACCGGGGAGCTGTTTTTT	CASSLEGWGGHTGELFF
TRBV28	14	few	TRBJ1-2	TRBD1	TGTGCCACCTCCCTCAGGGACAGCCTCTATGGCTACACCTTC	CATSLRDSLYGYTF